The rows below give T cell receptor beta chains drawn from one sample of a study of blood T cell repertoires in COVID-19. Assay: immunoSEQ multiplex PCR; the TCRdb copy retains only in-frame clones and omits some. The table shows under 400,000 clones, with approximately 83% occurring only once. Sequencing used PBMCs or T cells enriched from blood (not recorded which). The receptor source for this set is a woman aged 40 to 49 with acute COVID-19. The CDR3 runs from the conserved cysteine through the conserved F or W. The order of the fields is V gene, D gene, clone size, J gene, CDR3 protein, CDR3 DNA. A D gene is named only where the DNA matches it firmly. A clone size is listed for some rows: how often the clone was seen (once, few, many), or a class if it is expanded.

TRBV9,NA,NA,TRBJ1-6,CASSVVGASDSPLHF,TGTGCCAGCAGCGTAGTGGGGGCCTCTGATTCACCCCTCCACTTT
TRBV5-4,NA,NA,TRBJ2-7,CASSFLAADYEQYF,TGTGCCAGCAGCTTTTTAGCAGCGGACTACGAGCAGTACTTC
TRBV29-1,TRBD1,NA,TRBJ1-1,CSVEDRQGNTEAFF,TGCAGCGTTGAAGATAGACAGGGGAACACTGAAGCTTTCTTT
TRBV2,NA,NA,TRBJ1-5,CASRIEPGSRLNQPQHF,TGTGCCAGCAGGATTGAACCGGGATCCCGATTGAATCAGCCCCAGCATTTT
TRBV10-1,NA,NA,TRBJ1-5,CASSAGPGEGDNSNQPQHF,TGCGCCAGCAGTGCGGGGCCGGGGGAGGGAGACAATAGCAATCAGCCCCAGCATTTT
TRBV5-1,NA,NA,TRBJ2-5,CASSLVLKETQYF,TGCGCCAGCAGCTTGGTACTGAAGGAGACCCAGTACTTC
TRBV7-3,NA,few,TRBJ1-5,CASSLGRNQPQHF,TGTGCCAGCAGCTTAGGTCGGAATCAGCCCCAGCATTTT
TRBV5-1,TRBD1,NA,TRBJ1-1,CASSSGGQGGTEAFF,TGCGCCAGCAGCTCCGGTGGACAGGGAGGGACTGAAGCTTTCTTT
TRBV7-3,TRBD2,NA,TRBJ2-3,CASSPGLAVSDTQYF,TGTGCCAGCAGCCCGGGACTAGCGGTGTCAGATACGCAGTATTTT
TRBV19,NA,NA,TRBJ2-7,CATGSSYEQYF,TGTGCCACCGGTAGCTCCTACGAGCAGTACTTC
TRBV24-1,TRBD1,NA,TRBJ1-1,CATRGQGDTEAFF,TGTGCCACCAGAGGACAGGGGGACACTGAAGCTTTCTTT
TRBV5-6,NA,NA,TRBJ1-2,CASSLTQGNKGYTF,TGTGCCAGCAGCCTAACCCAGGGGAATAAAGGCTACACCTTC
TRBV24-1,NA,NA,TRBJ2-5,CATSAGGVGETQYF,TGTGCCACCAGTGCGGGTGGAGTGGGAGAGACCCAGTACTTC
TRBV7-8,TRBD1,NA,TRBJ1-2,CASSLLGTDSNYGYTF,TGTGCCAGCAGCTTATTAGGGACAGATTCTAACTATGGCTACACCTTC
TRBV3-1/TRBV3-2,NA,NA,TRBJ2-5,CASSPFGQSLTLQETQYF,TGTGCCAGCAGCCCGTTTGGACAGTCCCTTACCCTTCAAGAGACCCAGTACTTC
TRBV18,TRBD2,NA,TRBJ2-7,CASSRTSGSLYEQYF,TGTGCCAGCTCAAGGACTAGCGGGAGTCTGTACGAGCAGTACTTC
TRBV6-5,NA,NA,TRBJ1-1,CASSYSDRYPTEAFF,TGTGCCAGCAGTTACTCCGATCGGTACCCCACTGAAGCTTTCTTT
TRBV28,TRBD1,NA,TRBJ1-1,CASRVDRAGEAFF,TGTGCCAGCAGGGTCGACAGGGCTGGTGAAGCTTTCTTT
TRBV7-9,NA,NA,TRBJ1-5,CASSFSLGGRMQPQHF,TGTGCCAGCAGCTTTTCACTCGGGGGTAGGATGCAGCCCCAGCATTTT
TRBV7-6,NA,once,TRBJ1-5,CASSVTPGGGLVNQPQHF,TGTGCCAGCAGCGTAACACCGGGGGGAGGGTTGGTCAATCAGCCCCAGCATTTT
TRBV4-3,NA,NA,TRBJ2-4,CASSLTWTLGGTIQYF,TGCGCCAGCAGCCTTACCTGGACACTCGGCGGAACCATTCAGTACTTC
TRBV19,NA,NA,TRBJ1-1,CASSMGTLNTEAFF,TGTGCCAGTAGTATGGGGACACTGAACACTGAAGCTTTCTTT
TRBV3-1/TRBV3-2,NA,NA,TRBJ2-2,CASSPPQGPGELFF,TGTGCCAGCAGCCCCCCACAGGGACCCGGGGAGCTGTTTTTT
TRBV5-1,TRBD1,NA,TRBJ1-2,CASSLEPQGGSGYTF,TGCGCCAGCAGCTTGGAGCCACAGGGGGGCTCTGGCTACACCTTC
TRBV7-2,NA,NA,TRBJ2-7,CASSPTARDEQYF,TGTGCCAGCAGCCCCACGGCGAGGGACGAGCAGTACTTC
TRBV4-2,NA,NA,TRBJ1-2,CASSQDYQTVNYGYTF,TGTGCCAGCAGCCAAGATTATCAGACAGTTAACTATGGCTACACCTTC
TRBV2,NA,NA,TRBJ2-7,CASSYGGPAYEQYF,TGTGCCAGCAGTTACGGGGGGCCCGCCTACGAGCAGTACTTC
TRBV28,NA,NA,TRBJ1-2,CASSFYRVRGYTF,TGTGCCAGCAGTTTTTACAGGGTGAGGGGCTACACCTTC
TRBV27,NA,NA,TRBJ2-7,CASSHTGSGEQYF,TGTGCCAGCAGTCATACAGGGTCAGGGGAGCAGTACTTC
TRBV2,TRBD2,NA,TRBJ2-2,CASSDRAGGFNTGELFF,TGTGCCAGCAGTGATAGAGCGGGGGGCTTCAACACCGGGGAGCTGTTTTTT
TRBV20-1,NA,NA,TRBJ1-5,CSASQGVSQPQHF,TGCAGTGCTAGTCAGGGTGTGAGCCAGCCCCAGCATTTT
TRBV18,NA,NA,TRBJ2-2,CASSPMVGSDTGELFF,TGTGCCAGCTCACCGATGGTCGGGAGTGATACCGGGGAGCTGTTTTTT
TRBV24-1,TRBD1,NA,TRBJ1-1,CATSDSGQGRNTEAFF,TGTGCCACCAGTGATTCGGGACAGGGGAGGAACACTGAAGCTTTCTTT
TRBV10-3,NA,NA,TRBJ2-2,CATLAEPNTGELFF,TGTGCCACATTAGCGGAGCCGAACACCGGGGAGCTGTTTTTT
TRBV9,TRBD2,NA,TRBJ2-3,CASSSLRTSGTDTQYF,TGTGCCAGCAGCTCCCTTCGGACTAGCGGCACAGATACGCAGTATTTT
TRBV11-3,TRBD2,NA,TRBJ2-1,CASSRSGTQGNEQFF,TGTGCCAGCAGCCGAAGCGGGACCCAGGGCAATGAGCAGTTCTTC
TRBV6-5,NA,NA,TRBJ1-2,CASSYRPYGYTF,TGTGCCAGCAGTTATCGTCCTTATGGCTACACCTTC
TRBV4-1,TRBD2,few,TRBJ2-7,CASSHPGGGARAYEQYF,TGCGCCAGCAGCCACCCGGGCGGGGGGGCCCGGGCCTACGAGCAGTACTTC
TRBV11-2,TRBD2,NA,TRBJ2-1,CASSLAAGTGGEQFF,TGTGCCAGCAGCTTAGCGGCGGGCACGGGGGGTGAGCAGTTCTTC
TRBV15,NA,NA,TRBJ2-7,CATSRPPGYEQYF,TGTGCCACCAGCAGACCTCCGGGCTACGAGCAGTACTTC
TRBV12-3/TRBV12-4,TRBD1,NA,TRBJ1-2,CASSSDRDGYTF,TGTGCCAGCAGTTCCGACAGGGATGGCTACACCTTC
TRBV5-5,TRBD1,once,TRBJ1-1,CASSFSPSPTGEAFF,TGTGCCAGCAGCTTTTCCCCGTCCCCGACAGGGGAAGCTTTCTTT
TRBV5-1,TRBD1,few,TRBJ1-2,CASSLAGTGHYGYTF,TGCGCCAGCAGCTTGGCCGGGACAGGGCACTATGGCTACACCTTC
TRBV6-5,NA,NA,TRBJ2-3,CASSLRSTSTDTQYF,TGTGCCAGCAGTTTAAGATCGACTAGCACAGATACGCAGTATTTT
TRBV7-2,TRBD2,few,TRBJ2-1,CASRLGLADYNEQFF,TGTGCCAGCAGGTTGGGACTAGCGGACTACAATGAGCAGTTCTTC
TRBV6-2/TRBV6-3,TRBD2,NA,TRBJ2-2,CASSYSLAVRSDTGELFF,TGTGCCAGCAGTTACTCCCTAGCGGTACGCTCCGACACCGGGGAGCTGTTTTTT
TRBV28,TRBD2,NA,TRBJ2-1,CASSLNPLAVPYEQFF,TGTGCCAGCAGTTTAAACCCGCTAGCGGTCCCCTACGAGCAGTTCTTC
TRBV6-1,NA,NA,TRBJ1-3,CASSESGGNTIYF,TGTGCCAGCAGTGAATCCGGTGGAAACACCATATATTTT
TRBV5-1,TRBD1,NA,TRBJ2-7,CASSLEQGSYEQYF,TGCGCCAGCAGCTTGGAACAGGGGAGCTACGAGCAGTACTTC
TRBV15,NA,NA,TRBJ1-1,CATTTPGGFNTEAFF,TGTGCCACCACCACCCCGGGGGGATTTAACACTGAAGCTTTCTTT
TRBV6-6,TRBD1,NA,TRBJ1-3,CASSSQGQTSGNTIYF,TGTGCCAGCAGTTCACAGGGACAGACCTCTGGAAACACCATATATTTT
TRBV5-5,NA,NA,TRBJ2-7,CASSLASNPLPYEQYF,TGTGCCAGCAGCCTCGCTAGTAACCCTCTCCCCTACGAGCAGTACTTC
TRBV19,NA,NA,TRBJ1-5,CASSISWGGGSNQPQHF,TGTGCCAGTAGTATATCATGGGGCGGGGGAAGCAATCAGCCCCAGCATTTT